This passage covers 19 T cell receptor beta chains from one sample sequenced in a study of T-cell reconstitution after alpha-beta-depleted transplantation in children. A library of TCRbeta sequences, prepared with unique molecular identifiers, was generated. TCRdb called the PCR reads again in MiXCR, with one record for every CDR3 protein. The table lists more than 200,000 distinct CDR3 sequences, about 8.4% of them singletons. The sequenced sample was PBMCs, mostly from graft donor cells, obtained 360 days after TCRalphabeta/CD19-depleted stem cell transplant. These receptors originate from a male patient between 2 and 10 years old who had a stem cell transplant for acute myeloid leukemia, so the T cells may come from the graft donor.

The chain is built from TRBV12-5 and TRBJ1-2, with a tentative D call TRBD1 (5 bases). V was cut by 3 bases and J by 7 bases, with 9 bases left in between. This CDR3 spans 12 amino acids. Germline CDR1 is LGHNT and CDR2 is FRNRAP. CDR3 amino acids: CASGFPGAGYTF. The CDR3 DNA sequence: TGTGCTAGTGGTTTCCCCGGGGCTGGCTACACCTTC.

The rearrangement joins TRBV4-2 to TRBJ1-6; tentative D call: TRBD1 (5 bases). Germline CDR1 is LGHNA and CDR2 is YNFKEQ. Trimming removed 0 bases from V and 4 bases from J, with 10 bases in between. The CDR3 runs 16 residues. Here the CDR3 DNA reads TGTGCCAGCAGCCAAGATACCGGGGGGTATAATTCACCCCTCCACTTT. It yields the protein CASSQDTGGYNSPLHF.

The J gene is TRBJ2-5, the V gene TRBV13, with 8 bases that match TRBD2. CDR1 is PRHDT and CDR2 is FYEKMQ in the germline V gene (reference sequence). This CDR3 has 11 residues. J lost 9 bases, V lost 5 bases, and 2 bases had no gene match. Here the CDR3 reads CASSAGGAQYF. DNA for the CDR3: TGTGCCAGCAGCGCCGGGGGGGCCCAGTACTTC.

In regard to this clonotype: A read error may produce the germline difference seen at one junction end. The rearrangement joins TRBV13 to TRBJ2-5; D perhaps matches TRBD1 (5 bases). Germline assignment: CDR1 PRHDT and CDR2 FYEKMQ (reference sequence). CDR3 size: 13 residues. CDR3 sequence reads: CDSSFGARETQYF. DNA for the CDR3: TGTGACAGCAGCTTTGGGGCACGAGAGACCCAGTACTTC.

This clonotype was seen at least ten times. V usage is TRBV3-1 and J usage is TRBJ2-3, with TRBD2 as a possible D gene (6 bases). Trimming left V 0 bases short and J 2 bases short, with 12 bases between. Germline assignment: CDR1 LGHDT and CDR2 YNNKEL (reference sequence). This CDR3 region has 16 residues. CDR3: CASSQDWDSITDTQYF. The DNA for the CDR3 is TGTGCCAGCAGCCAAGATTGGGACTCGATCACAGATACGCAGTATTTT.

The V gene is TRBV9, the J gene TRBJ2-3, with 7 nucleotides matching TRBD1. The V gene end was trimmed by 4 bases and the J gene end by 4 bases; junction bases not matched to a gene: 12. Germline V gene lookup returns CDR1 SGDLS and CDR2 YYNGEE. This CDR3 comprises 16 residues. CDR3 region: CASSPPLLGGADTQYF. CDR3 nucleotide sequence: TGTGCCAGCAGCCCTCCCCTTCTAGGGGGCGCAGATACGCAGTATTTT. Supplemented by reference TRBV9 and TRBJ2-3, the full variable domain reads DSGVTQTPKHLITATGQRVTLRCSPRSGDLSVYWYQQSLDQGLQFLIQYYNGEERAKGNILERFSAQQFPDLHSELNLSSLELGDSALYFCASSPPLLGGADTQYFGPGTRLTVL.

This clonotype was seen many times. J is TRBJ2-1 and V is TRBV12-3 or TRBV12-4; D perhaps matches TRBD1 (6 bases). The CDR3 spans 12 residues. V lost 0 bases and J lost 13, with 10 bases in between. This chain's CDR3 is CASSLARGIQFF. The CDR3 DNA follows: TGTGCCAGCAGTTTAGCGAGGGGGATTCAGTTCTTC.

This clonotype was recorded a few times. CDR3 loop: CATSEGPGGRRRNEQFF. CDR3 nucleotide sequence: TGTGCCACCAGTGAGGGGCCAGGCGGTCGTCGTCGGAATGAGCAGTTCTTC. The chain uses TRBV24-1 and TRBJ2-1; D may be TRBD1 (5 bases). This CDR3 is built from 17 residues. V dropped 4 bases and J dropped 7 bases, with 22 bases sitting between them. The germline CDR1 and CDR2 sequences are KGHDR and SFDVKD.

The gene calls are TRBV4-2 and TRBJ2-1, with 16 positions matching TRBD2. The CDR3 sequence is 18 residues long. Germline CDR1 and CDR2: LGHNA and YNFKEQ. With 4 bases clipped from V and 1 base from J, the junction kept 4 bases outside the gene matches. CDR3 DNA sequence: TGTGCCAGCAGCCTCGGGACTAGCGGGAGGGATTCCTACAATGAGCAGTTCTTC. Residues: CASSLGTSGRDSYNEQFF.

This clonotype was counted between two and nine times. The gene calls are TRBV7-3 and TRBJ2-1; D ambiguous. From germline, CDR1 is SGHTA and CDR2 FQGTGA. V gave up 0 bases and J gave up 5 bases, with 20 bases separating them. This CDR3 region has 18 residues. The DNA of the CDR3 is TGTGCCAGCAGCTTAACGTACACTCCTAGGTTCTCGGACAATGAGCAGTTCTTC. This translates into CASSLTYTPRFSDNEQFF.

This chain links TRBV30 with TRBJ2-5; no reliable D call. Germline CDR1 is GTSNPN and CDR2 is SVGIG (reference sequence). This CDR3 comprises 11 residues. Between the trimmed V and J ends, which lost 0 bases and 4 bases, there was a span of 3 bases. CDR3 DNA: TGTGCCTGGAGTGTCTCAGAGACCCAGTACTTC. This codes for CAWSVSETQYF. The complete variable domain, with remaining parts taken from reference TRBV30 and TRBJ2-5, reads SQTIHQWPATLVQPVGSPLSLECTVEGTSNPNLYWYRQAAGRGLQLLFYSVGIGQISSEVPQNLSASRPQDRQFILSSKKLLLSDSGFYLCAWSVSETQYFGPGTRLLVL.

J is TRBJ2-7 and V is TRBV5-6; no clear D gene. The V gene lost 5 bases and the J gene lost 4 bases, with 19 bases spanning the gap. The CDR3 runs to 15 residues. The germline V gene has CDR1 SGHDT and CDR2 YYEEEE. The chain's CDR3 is CASRQMYGVRYEQYV. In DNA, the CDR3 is TGTGCCAGCAGACAAATGTATGGGGTTCGATACGAGCAGTACGTC.

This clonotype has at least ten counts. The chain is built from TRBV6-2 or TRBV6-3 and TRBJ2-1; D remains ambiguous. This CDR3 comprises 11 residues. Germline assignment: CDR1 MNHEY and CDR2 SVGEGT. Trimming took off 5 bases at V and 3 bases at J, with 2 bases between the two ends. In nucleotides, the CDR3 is TGTGCCAGCAGTAACTACAATGAGCAGTTCTTC. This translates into CASSNYNEQFF.

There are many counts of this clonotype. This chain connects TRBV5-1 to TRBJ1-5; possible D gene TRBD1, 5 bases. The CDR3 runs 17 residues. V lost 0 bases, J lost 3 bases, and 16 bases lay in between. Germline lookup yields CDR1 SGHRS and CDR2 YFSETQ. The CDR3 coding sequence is TGCGCCAGCAGCTTGGAGCCGGGGCACGGGCTCAATCAGCCCCAGCATTTT. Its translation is CASSLEPGHGLNQPQHF.

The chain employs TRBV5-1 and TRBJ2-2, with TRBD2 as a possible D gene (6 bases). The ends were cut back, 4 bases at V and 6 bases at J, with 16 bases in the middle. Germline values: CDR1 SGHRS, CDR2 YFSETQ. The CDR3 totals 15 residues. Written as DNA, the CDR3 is TGCGCCAGCAGCCTGGACGGGGGAAGCCCCGGGGAGCTGTTTTTT. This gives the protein CASSLDGGSPGELFF.

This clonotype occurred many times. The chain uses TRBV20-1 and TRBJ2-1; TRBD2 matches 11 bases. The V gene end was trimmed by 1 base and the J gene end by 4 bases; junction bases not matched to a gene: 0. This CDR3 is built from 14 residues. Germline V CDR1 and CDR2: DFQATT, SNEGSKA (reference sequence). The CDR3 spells CSARVAGGYNEQFF. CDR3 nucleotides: TGCAGTGCTAGAGTAGCGGGAGGGTACAATGAGCAGTTCTTC.

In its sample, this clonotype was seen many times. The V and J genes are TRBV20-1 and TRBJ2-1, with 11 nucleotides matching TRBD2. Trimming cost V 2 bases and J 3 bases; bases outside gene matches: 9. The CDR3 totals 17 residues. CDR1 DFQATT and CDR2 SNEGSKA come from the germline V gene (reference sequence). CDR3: CSARSPLSGRDYNEQFF. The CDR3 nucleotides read TGCAGTGCTAGATCCCCCCTTAGCGGGAGGGACTACAATGAGCAGTTCTTC.

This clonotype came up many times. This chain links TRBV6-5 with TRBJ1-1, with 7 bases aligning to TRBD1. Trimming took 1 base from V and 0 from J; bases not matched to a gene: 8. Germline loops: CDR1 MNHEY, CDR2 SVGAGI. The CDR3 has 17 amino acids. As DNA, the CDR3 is TGTGCCAGCAGTTACTTGACAGGGAATTTGGTGAACACTGAAGCTTTCTTT. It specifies CASSYLTGNLVNTEAFF.

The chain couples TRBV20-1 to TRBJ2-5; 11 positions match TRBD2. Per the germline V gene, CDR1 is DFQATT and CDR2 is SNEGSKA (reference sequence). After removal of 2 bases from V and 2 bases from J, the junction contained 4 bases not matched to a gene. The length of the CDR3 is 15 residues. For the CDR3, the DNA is TGCAGTGCTAGACTAGCGGGAGGTATACAAGAGACCCAGTACTTC. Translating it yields CSARLAGGIQETQYF.